This T cell receptor beta chain was recorded in a study of blood T cell repertoires in COVID-19. TCRdb keeps only in-frame clones here, not all; method: immunoSEQ multiplex PCR. The table lists 350,000 to 450,000 clones, about 90% of them singletons. The V segment lost 3 bases and the J segment 5 bases; nucleotides outside the gene matches: 10. This CDR3 comprises 16 residues. Germline V CDR1 and CDR2: SGHRS, YFSETQ. Source material: PBMCs or T cells enriched from blood (not recorded which). The source of this sequence is a man in his forties in a cohort exposed to, infected with or recovered from COVID-19 (not recorded which). The chain employs TRBV5-1 and TRBJ2-1, with 8 bases aligning to TRBD2. The CDR3 spells CASSSSLTSVHNEQFF. DNA for the CDR3: TGCGCCAGCAGCTCGAGCCTGACTAGCGTTCACAATGAGCAGTTCTTC.